The 6 T cell receptor beta chains reported below all come from one sample, sequenced in a study of control samples from healthy donors and cancer patients. Repertoires were generated with immunoSEQ multiplex PCR, while TCRdb's copy carries only in-frame clones and drops some. The sample contains 84,000 or so clones, roughly 91% of which appear only once. Sequenced input: blood. These receptors were obtained from a man in his thirties or forties in good health.

The V call is TRBV5-4, the J call TRBJ1-1; D possibly corresponds to TRBD1 (5 bases). CDR1 and CDR2 (germline): SGHNT, YYREEE (reference sequence). The CDR3 has 13 residues. The V end was cut by 3 bases, the J end by 6 bases, with 12 bases between. CDR3 DNA sequence: TGTGCCAGCAGCTCTGACCGGGACCCTGAAGCTTTCTTT. Translating it yields CASSSDRDPEAFF.

V is TRBV6-6 and J is TRBJ2-1; D is uncertain. There are 12 residues in the CDR3. Germline lookup yields CDR1 MNHNY and CDR2 SVGAGI (reference sequence). The V end was cut by 5 bases, the J end by 6 bases, with 8 bases between. CDR3 protein: CASSRRTNEQFF. CDR3 coding DNA: TGTGCCAGCAGTAGACGGACCAATGAGCAGTTCTTC.

The chain carries TRBV3-1 (or the pseudogene TRBV3-2) and TRBJ2-5; 8 bases map to TRBD1. The V gene end was trimmed by 3 bases and the J gene end by 5 bases; junction bases not matched to a gene: 5. This CDR3 is built from 14 residues. CDR1 is LGHDT, CDR2 YNNKEL, per germline (reference sequence). The CDR3 region has the DNA TGTGCCAGCAGCCAGTCAGGGGGCGGGGAGACCCAGTACTTC. This encodes CASSQSGGGETQYF.

This chain connects TRBV7-2 to TRBJ1-2, with D hard to call. This CDR3 region has 15 residues. V gave up 5 bases and J gave up 8 bases, with 21 bases separating them. Germline assignment: CDR1 SGHTA and CDR2 FQGNSA. Here the CDR3 DNA reads TGTGCCAGCAGCGGTGGGCGGACCCGGGGTGGGGGCTACACCTTC. This encodes CASSGGRTRGGGYTF.

This chain uses TRBV6-5 with TRBJ1-1; 7 bases map to TRBD1. The CDR3 contains 14 residues. Per the germline V gene, CDR1 is MNHEY and CDR2 is SVGAGI. After removal of 0 bases from V and 7 bases from J, the junction contained 5 bases not matched to a gene. The CDR3 spells CASSYSTGQSEAFF. DNA of the CDR3: TGTGCCAGCAGTTACTCGACGGGACAGAGTGAAGCTTTCTTT.

The chain joins TRBV7-9 to TRBJ1-6, with unresolved D. The CDR3 length is 14 residues. V lost 1 base, J lost 8 bases, and 9 bases lay in between. Germline V gene lookup returns CDR1 SEHNR and CDR2 FQNEAQ (reference sequence). The DNA for the CDR3 is TGTGCCAGCAGCTTAGAAGGAGCTTATTCACCCCTCCACTTT. The encoded protein is CASSLEGAYSPLHF.